A selection of T cell receptor beta chains follows, all from one sample in a study of control samples from healthy donors and cancer patients. The protocol was immunoSEQ multiplex PCR, while the TCRdb copy is restricted to in-frame clones and leaves out a portion. Among about 98,000 clones listed, 75% to 85% were seen once. The sample taken for sequencing was blood. These receptor sequences come from a woman aged 25 to 39 in good health. Both conserved end residues are part of each CDR3. A D gene is named only where the DNA matches it firmly. Some rows mark clone size as missing; the rest say once, few, many or name a class of expanded clone.

j_call	v_call	d_call	clone_size	cdr3_nt	cdr3_aa
TRBJ2-5	TRBV4-3	TRBD1	-	TGCGCCAGCAGCCAAGGCAGGGGGTACCAAGAGACCCAGTACTTC	CASSQGRGYQETQYF
TRBJ2-7	TRBV12-5	-	-	TGTGCTAGTGGTTTGGTGGGGCCCACAGGTCCCAGCTACGAGCAGTACTTC	CASGLVGPTGPSYEQYF
TRBJ2-1	TRBV9	-	-	TGTGCCAGCAGCAGGCCCCGGACGATAGATGAGCAGTTCTTC	CASSRPRTIDEQFF
TRBJ1-4	TRBV12-3/TRBV12-4	-	-	TGTGCCAGCAGTTTTACAGCAAATGAAAAACTGTTTTTT	CASSFTANEKLFF
TRBJ1-5	TRBV5-5	-	-	TGTGCCAGCAGCAGTGGACACAATAGCAATCAGCCCCAGCATTTT	CASSSGHNSNQPQHF
TRBJ2-7	TRBV2	-	-	TGTGCCAGCAGTGAAGGCAGGGCCTCGGCCTACGAGCAGTACTTC	CASSEGRASAYEQYF
TRBJ1-5	TRBV7-9	-	-	TGTGCCAGCAGCCCCGGGACAAGCAATCAGCCCCAGCATTTT	CASSPGTSNQPQHF
TRBJ1-2	TRBV4-2	-	-	TGTGCCAGCAGCCAAGAGGGGTCTAACTATGGCTACACCTTC	CASSQEGSNYGYTF
TRBJ2-3	TRBV7-2	-	few	TGTGCCAGCAGCTTAGGGGGAAGTAGCCTGGCCACAGATACGCAGTATTTT	CASSLGGSSLATDTQYF
TRBJ1-6	TRBV19	-	-	TGTGCCAGTAGTCCCCAGAATAATTCACCCCTCCACTTT	CASSPQNNSPLHF
TRBJ2-4	TRBV6-5	TRBD2	-	TGTGCCAGCAGTTCTAATCCGGGACTAGCGGGGTCCTTTCAGTACTTC	CASSSNPGLAGSFQYF
TRBJ1-1	TRBV5-4	-	-	TGTGCCAGCAGTCAAAGGGGGGGTTGGACTGAAGCTTTCTTT	CASSQRGGWTEAFF
TRBJ2-3	TRBV5-1	-	-	TGCGCCAGCAGCTTGCGTGCGGGGGCGGCAGATACGCAGTATTTT	CASSLRAGAADTQYF
TRBJ2-1	TRBV5-3	TRBD2	medium-sized	TGTGCCAGAAGCTTCGGTACCCGGCCTAGCGGGGACAATGAGCAGTTCTTC	CARSFGTRPSGDNEQFF
TRBJ2-5	TRBV28	TRBD2	-	TGTGCCAGCAGCCCGCCCTTAGCGGGGGCAGAGACCCAGTACTTC	CASSPPLAGAETQYF
TRBJ1-6	TRBV6-5	-	-	TGTGCCAGCACCGAAGTGTCACCCCTCCACTTT	CASTEVSPLHF
TRBJ2-7	TRBV6-2/TRBV6-3	-	-	TGTGCCAGCAGTTATTTTGACCAACCGCGTTACGAGCAGTACTTC	CASSYFDQPRYEQYF
TRBJ1-6	TRBV3-1/TRBV3-2	TRBD1	-	TGTGCCAGCAGGCTGACAGGGGATAATTCACCCCTCCACTTT	CASRLTGDNSPLHF
TRBJ1-6	TRBV19	-	-	TGTGCCAGTAGTATAGAACCTGGACGGGTTTCACCCCTCCACTTT	CASSIEPGRVSPLHF
TRBJ2-3	TRBV11-2	TRBD1	-	TGTGCCAGCAGCTGGAGACAGGGGGGTTCGTCAGATACGCAGTATTTT	CASSWRQGGSSDTQYF
TRBJ2-1	TRBV30	-	-	TGTGCCTGGAGACGAGGGACCTACAATGAGCAGTTCTTC	CAWRRGTYNEQFF
TRBJ1-6	TRBV20-1	TRBD1	-	TGCAGTGCTAGTTGGACAGGGGGAAGCTCCTATAATTCACCCCTCCACTTT	CSASWTGGSSYNSPLHF
TRBJ1-5	TRBV6-8	TRBD1	-	TGTGCCAGCAGTTACTCGGGACAGGGCTCCTTTAGCAATCAGCCCCAGCATTTT	CASSYSGQGSFSNQPQHF
TRBJ2-7	TRBV28	-	-	TGTGCCAGCAGGGACCGGGAGCAGTACTTC	CASRDREQYF
TRBJ1-5	TRBV9	-	few	TGTGCCAGCAGCGTAGACCCGCTCGGTCAGCCCCAGCATTTT	CASSVDPLGQPQHF
TRBJ2-3	TRBV30	-	-	TGTGCCTGGAGTGTGCTAGATACGCAGTATTTT	CAWSVLDTQYF
TRBJ1-6	TRBV5-4	-	-	TGTGCCAGCAGCTTGCCCGGCTTCGATAATTCACCCCTCCACTTT	CASSLPGFDNSPLHF
TRBJ2-1	TRBV7-2	-	once	TGTGCCAGCAGCTTACCCGGTAGGGGAAATGAGCAGTTCTTC	CASSLPGRGNEQFF
TRBJ2-7	TRBV19	-	-	TGTGCCAGTAGTGCTAACTACGGCTCCTACGAGCAGTACTTC	CASSANYGSYEQYF
TRBJ1-1	TRBV5-8	-	few	TGTGCCAGCAGTTGGGAGAACACTGAAGCTTTCTTT	CASSWENTEAFF
TRBJ2-5	TRBV19	-	-	TGTGCCAGTAGTATTCGACAGGGAGGTATGGAGACCCAGTACTTC	CASSIRQGGMETQYF
TRBJ2-5	TRBV25-1	-	-	TGTGCCAGCAGTGACTTTGGGGGTGGAGAGACCCAGTACTTC	CASSDFGGGETQYF
TRBJ2-3	TRBV6-1	-	-	TGTGCCAGCAGTGAAGCGCTCGGGGCAGATACGCAGTATTTT	CASSEALGADTQYF
TRBJ2-1	TRBV18	TRBD2	once	TGTGCCAGCTCCGATACTAGCGGGGGGGTCAATGAGCAGTTCTTC	CASSDTSGGVNEQFF